A selection of T cell receptor beta chains follows, all from one sample in a study of metastatic and nonmetastatic thyroid tumors. TCRdb reanalyzed the PCR reads via MiXCR. The sample records 21,000 or so clones, over 20% being singletons. The sequencing input was blood. The receptors derive from a female donor with papillary thyroid cancer or a benign thyroid nodule (not recorded which). Some clones in this sample may be carry-over from other donors' samples. Both conserved end residues are part of each CDR3. The order of the fields is V gene, J gene, D gene, clone size, CDR3 protein, CDR3 DNA. A D gene is named only where the DNA matches it firmly. Not every row has a clone size; where given, it reads once, few, many or a size class.

TRBV4-1	TRBJ2-1	TRBD1	many	CASSQEPLTGTYNEQFF	TGCGCCAGCAGCCAAGAACCTTTGACAGGGACCTACAATGAGCAGTTCTTC
TRBV20-1	TRBJ1-2	.	.	CSARLGEGYTF	TGCAGTGCAAGGCTGGGGGAAGGCTACACCTTC
TRBV14	TRBJ2-5	.	many	CASSQVRSLGAETQYF	TGTGCCAGCAGCCAAGTGAGAAGTTTGGGCGCGGAGACCCAGTACTTC
TRBV11-3	TRBJ2-1	TRBD1	.	CASSKGQGSNEQFF	TGTGCCAGCAGCAAGGGACAGGGTTCAAATGAGCAGTTCTTC
TRBV7-9	TRBJ2-1	.	many	CASSLALAGVYNEQFF	TGTGCCAGCAGCTTAGCGCTGGCAGGGGTCTACAATGAGCAGTTCTTC
TRBV20-1	TRBJ2-2	.	.	CSARDGLSDTGELFF	TGCAGTGCTAGAGATGGACTATCGGACACCGGGGAGCTTTTTTTT
TRBV6-2/TRBV6-3	TRBJ2-2	TRBD1	many	CASSPRGLRGTGELFF	TGTGCCAGCAGTCCCAGGGGGCTTCGGGGCACCGGGGAGCTGTTTTTT
TRBV7-8	TRBJ1-1	.	.	CASSPEDHGVRRNTEAFF	TGTGCCAGCAGTCCGGAGGATCACGGCGTGAGGAGAAACACTGAAGCTTTCTTT
TRBV15	TRBJ2-7	.	medium-sized	CATSRDWSYEQYF	TGTGCCACCAGCAGAGATTGGTCTTACGAGCAGTACTTC
TRBV20-1	TRBJ1-2	.	many	CSAMENGYTF	TGCAGTGCTATGGAGAATGGCTACACCTTC
TRBV7-6	TRBJ1-1	.	.	CASSLEAVNTEAFF	TGTGCCAGCAGCTTAGAGGCAGTGAACACTGAAGCTTTCTTT
TRBV6-9	TRBJ2-7	.	.	CARLCEQYF	TGTGCCAGGCTCTGCGAGCAGTACTTC
TRBV10-3	TRBJ2-7	.	medium-sized	CAISEDSYEQYF	TGTGCCATCAGTGAAGACAGCTACGAGCAGTACTTC
TRBV6-1	TRBJ2-7	.	medium-sized	CASSEVSIYEQYF	TGTGCCAGCAGTGAGGTATCCATCTACGAGCAGTACTTC
TRBV20-1	TRBJ1-2	TRBD1	.	CSAERQGVVGGYTF	TGCAGTGCTGAACGACAGGGGGTAGTTGGAGGCTACACCTTC
TRBV7-9	TRBJ2-7	TRBD1	many	CASSRPGQEKQYF	TGTGCCAGCAGCCGGCCGGGACAGGAAAAGCAGTACTTC
TRBV6-1	TRBJ2-2	.	medium-sized	CASGESNTGELFF	TGTGCCTCCGGGGAGAGTAACACCGGGGAGCTGTTTTTT
TRBV6-2/TRBV6-3	TRBJ2-7	TRBD1	medium-sized	CASRSRDRGIFSYEQYF	TGTGCCAGCAGGAGCCGGGACAGGGGTATTTTCTCCTACGAGCAGTACTTC
TRBV7-2	TRBJ2-1	.	.	CASSQRARYNEQFF	TGTGCCAGCAGCCAACGAGCCCGGTACAATGAGCAGTTCTTC
TRBV18	TRBJ2-2	.	many	CASSPPNTGELFF	TGTGCCAGCTCACCACCGAACACCGGGGAGCTGTTTTTT
TRBV6-2/TRBV6-3	TRBJ2-1	.	few	CASRAGDLNEQFF	TGTGCCAGCAGGGCTGGGGACCTCAATGAGCAGTTCTTC
TRBV27	TRBJ2-7	.	.	CASSSTDSTYEQYF	TGTGCCAGCAGTTCCACCGACAGCACCTACGAGCAGTACTTC
TRBV12-3/TRBV12-4	TRBJ1-1	.	.	CASSLSPSTGSDTEAFF	TGTGCCAGCAGTTTATCCCCAAGTACAGGATCGGACACTGAAGCTTTCTTT
TRBV7-2	TRBJ2-5	TRBD2	.	CASSSGTLAGGGETQYF	TGTGCCAGCAGCTCGGGGACTTTAGCGGGAGGGGGAGAGACCCAGTACTTC
TRBV9	TRBJ1-1	TRBD1	.	CASSPRTGSAEAFF	TGTGCCAGCAGCCCCAGGACAGGTTCTGCTGAAGCTTTCTTT
TRBV28	TRBJ2-1	.	few	CDSSFLLSATKRNEQFF	TGTGACAGCAGTTTTCTTTTATCGGCAACGAAACGGAATGAGCAGTTCTTC
TRBV20-1	TRBJ2-5	.	many	CSGGYQETQYF	TGCAGTGGGGGTTACCAAGAGACCCAGTACTTC
TRBV24-1	TRBJ2-2	.	many	CATSDLRGELFF	TGTGCCACCAGTGATCTCCGGGGGGAGCTGTTTTTT
TRBV6-1	TRBJ2-7	.	medium-sized	CASRETGIHEQYF	TGTGCCAGCAGAGAAACAGGGATTCACGAGCAGTACTTC
TRBV20-1	TRBJ2-7	.	many	CSAPTYDSYEQYF	TGCAGTGCTCCGACCTACGACTCCTACGAGCAGTACTTC
TRBV6-2/TRBV6-3	TRBJ1-2	TRBD1	.	CTSSEEGTGSLDYGYTF	TGTACCAGCAGTGAGGAAGGGACAGGGAGTTTGGACTATGGCTACACCTTC
TRBV27	TRBJ1-4	.	many	CASSRSATNEKLFF	TGTGCCAGCAGTCGGAGCGCGACTAATGAAAAACTGTTTTTT
TRBV28	TRBJ2-7	.	few	CASNLATSSYEQYF	TGTGCCAGCAACCTGGCGACTAGCTCCTACGAGCAGTACTTC
TRBV18	TRBJ2-5	.	many	CASSPANEGETQYF	TGTGCCAGCTCACCTGCAAACGAAGGAGAGACCCAGTACTTC
TRBV30	TRBJ2-2	.	.	CAWRSAGEDSGELFF	TGTGCCTGGAGGTCGGCGGGCGAGGATTCCGGGGAGCTGTTTTTT
TRBV6-1	TRBJ1-3	.	medium-sized	CASSAGRSASGNTIYF	TGTGCCAGCAGTGCAGGACGGTCCGCATCTGGAAACACCATATATTTT
TRBV28	TRBJ1-2	.	.	CASIGARYGYTF	TGTGCCAGCATAGGAGCAAGATATGGCTACACCTTC
TRBV6-9	TRBJ2-2	.	few	CASIYTRNTGELFF	TGTGCCAGCATTTACACTAGGAACACCGGTGAGCTGTTTTTT
TRBV4-3	TRBJ1-1	.	many	CASSPRHGVFEEAFF	TGCGCCAGCAGCCCCCGGCACGGGGTATTTGAGGAAGCTTTCTTT
TRBV6-5	TRBJ1-4	.	many	CASSYGPLATNEKLFF	TGTGCCAGCAGTTACGGGCCCCTTGCAACTAATGAAAAACTGTTTTTT
TRBV28	TRBJ1-5	.	few	CSSSLCRGAVQPQHF	TGTTCCAGCAGTTTATGTAGGGGGGCCGTCCAGCCCCAGCATTTT
TRBV7-2	TRBJ2-7	.	many	CASSLEYESEQYF	TGTGCCAGCAGCTTAGAATACGAGAGCGAGCAGTACTTC
TRBV6-2/TRBV6-3	TRBJ2-7	TRBD2	medium-sized	CASSDPTSGRAYEQYF	TGTGCCAGCAGTGACCCAACTAGCGGGAGAGCCTACGAGCAGTACTTC
TRBV28	TRBJ2-7	.	.	CASSLGTAGEQYF	TGTGCCAGCAGTTTAGGGACAGCGGGGGAGCAGTACTTC
TRBV4-3	TRBJ1-1	TRBD1	many	CASSLTRQGPQAEAFF	TGCGCCAGCAGCCTCACTCGACAGGGCCCTCAAGCTGAAGCTTTCTTT
TRBV10-3	TRBJ2-5	.	few	CAISTDRSQETQYF	TGTGCCATCAGCACGGACAGATCACAAGAGACCCAGTACTTC
TRBV10-1	TRBJ2-1	.	.	CASSERRTLNEQFF	TGCGCCAGCAGTGAAAGGCGAACCCTCAATGAGCAGTTCTTC
TRBV6-2/TRBV6-3	TRBJ1-5	.	few	CASSYTGQGNQPRHF	TGTGCCAGCAGTTACACGGGGCAGGGCAATCAGCCCCGGCATTTT
TRBV6-2/TRBV6-3	TRBJ2-5	.	.	CASSYWGAQETQYF	TGTGCCAGCAGTTACTGGGGGGCCCAGGAGACCCAGTACTTC
TRBV2	TRBJ2-7	TRBD2	medium-sized	CASSQRLAASYEQYF	TGTGCCAGCAGCCAAAGACTAGCGGCCTCCTACGAGCAGTACTTC
TRBV6-1	TRBJ2-7	TRBD2	many	CASSPTGLAGNSYEQYF	TGTGCCAGCAGCCCCACTGGACTAGCGGGGAACTCCTACGAGCAGTACTTC
TRBV5-4	TRBJ2-1	.	many	CASSLVGTYNEQFF	TGTGCCAGCAGCTTGGTGGGGACCTACAATGAGCAGTTCTTC
TRBV6-4	TRBJ2-1	.	medium-sized	CASSYRAENEQFF	TGTGCCAGCAGCTATAGGGCCGAAAATGAGCAGTTCTTC
TRBV11-1	TRBJ2-1	.	many	CASSLSAEQFF	TGTGCCAGCAGCTTATCTGCTGAGCAGTTCTTC
TRBV5-4	TRBJ2-3	.	many	CASSQAGQDTQYF	TGTGCCAGCAGCCAAGCGGGACAAGATACGCAGTATTTT
TRBV7-3	TRBJ2-1	.	few	CASSLTGWNEQFF	TGTGCCAGCAGCTTAACTGGGTGGAATGAGCAGTTCTTC